The 3 T cell receptor beta chains presented below share a single source sample, sequenced in a study of human T cells and chemical hapten exposure. Time point indicated: patch test 3, about 24 weeks after DPC sensitization. Documented treatment: therapeutic diphenylcyclopropenone sensitization with weekly scalp DPC. TCRdb itself ran the RACE reads through MiXCR, one entry per CDR3 protein. Among under 100,000 distinct CDR3 sequences listed, approximately 11% were seen once. This sample comprised whole blood, obtained in connection with sensitization to the hapten diphenylcyclopropenone (DPC). These receptors came from a woman between 50 and 59 years old with alopecia areata. Some clones in this sample may be carry-over from other donors' samples.

This clonotype showed up many times. For the CDR3, the DNA is TGTGCCAGCAGCTTAGTTTCAGCTGGCGAGCAGTACTTC. This gives the protein CASSLVSAGEQYF. V usage is TRBV7-3 and J usage is TRBJ2-7; D not resolved. CDR3 length: 13 amino acids. The V gene's germline CDR1 is SGHTA and CDR2 FQGTGA. V was shortened by 2 bases and J by 6 bases, with 11 bases between the two germline ends. Together with reference TRBV7-3 and TRBJ2-7, the CDR3 gives the full variable domain: GAGVSQTPSNKVTEKGKYVELRCDPISGHTALYWYRQSLGQGPEFLIYFQGTGAADDSGLPNDRFFAVRPEGSVSTLKIQRTERGDSAVYLCASSLVSAGEQYFGPGTRLTVT.

This clonotype was found many times. The V gene is TRBV14, the J gene TRBJ2-3; 8 positions agree with TRBD2. The length of the CDR3 is 18 residues. The germline V gene encodes CDR1 SGHDN and CDR2 FVKESK. V lost 1 base, J lost 5 bases, and 14 bases stayed unmatched. In DNA, the CDR3 is TGTGCCAGCAGCCAAGTCGGGTTCGGAGCGGGAGAATTAGATACGCAGTATTTT. It yields the protein CASSQVGFGAGELDTQYF.

This clonotype has just a few counts. The rearrangement joins TRBV6-1 to TRBJ2-5, with D possibly TRBD2 on 6 matching bases. V was clipped by 3 bases and J by 5 bases, with 10 bases between them. The CDR3 loop spans 13 amino acids. Germline loops: CDR1 MNHNS, CDR2 SASEGT. CDR3 protein: CASSEAGRETQYF. The CDR3 coding sequence is TGTGCCAGCAGTGAGGCTGGGAGGGAGACCCAGTACTTC.